This T cell receptor beta chain was sequenced for a study of blood T cells in healthy people across ages. Germline V gene lookup returns CDR1 DFQATT and CDR2 SNEGSKA (reference sequence). Trimming took 7 bases from V and 5 from J; bases not matched to a gene: 10. The CDR3 is made up of 15 amino acids. Study-wide points: Possibly confounding the expanded clonotype changes was the fact that donor CMV status was unknown.

As concerns this clonotype: Its target is unknown.

Through a sample-barcoded 5' primer and a J-beta primer mix, a second PCR was run for roughly 7 to 12 cycles. One entry per CDR3 protein, called by TCRdb with MiXCR from the 5' RACE reads. Altogether fewer than 2,000,000 distinct CDR3 sequences are present, around 35% being singletons, with the ten largest covering approximately 10%. The individuals who served as donors were healthy Caucasians living in Russia, aged roughly 6 to 95. Material for sequencing was blood. The TCR originated in a woman in her twenties or thirties in good health. J is TRBJ2-1 and V is TRBV20-1; the match to TRBD2 covers 11 bases. This chain's CDR3 is CSGRMGLAVNNEQFF. In nucleotides, the CDR3 is TGCAGTGGCAGAATGGGACTAGCGGTGAACAATGAGCAGTTCTTC.